This T cell receptor beta chain emerged from a study of beta chain features in type 1 diabetes. The CDR3 covers 13 residues. Germline CDR1 is SQVTM and CDR2 is ANQGSEA. V lost 3 bases to trimming and J lost 2 bases; unmatched junction nucleotides: 3. Purity (above 95%) was reached by all sorted populations. As every portion of the isolated RNA was reverse transcribed, the sequencing read expressed TCRB transcripts. Sequenced by immunoSEQ multiplex PCR; TCRdb stores in-frame clones only, minus some. The sample holds about 140,000 clones, 9.7% seen once. This TCR was recovered from a woman aged 40 to 49 in good health. The chain employs TRBV29-1 and TRBJ1-2; 7 positions agree with TRBD1. Material: central memory CD4+ T cells from blood. The CDR3 bases are TGCAGCGTTGACGTGACAGGGAACTATGGCTACACCTTC. Residues: CSVDVTGNYGYTF.